This record covers a single T cell receptor beta chain. What it binds is unknown. The entry originates in a study of T cell responses to AZD1222 COVID-19 vaccine. Study at large: Recipients boosted at about 4 weeks or about 12 weeks are pooled. Findings and caveats of the study: Among those given AZD1222, only 5 to 7 were seropositive at baseline. Rises in breadth and depth of Spike-specific TCRs came after two AZD1222 doses.

Sequencing was performed with immunoSEQ multiplex PCR; in TCRdb, only in-frame clones are kept and a portion is missing. The data show about 88,000 clones, with roughly 91% seen just once and roughly 4% held by the top ten. V lost 1 base, J lost 6 bases, and 16 bases lay in between. CDR1 and CDR2 from the germline V gene are LGHNA and YSLEER. This CDR3 region has 17 residues. The sequences come from peripheral blood, collected on day 0 of AZD1222 vaccination. This chain links TRBV4-3 with TRBJ1-6, with D possibly TRBD1 on 5 matching bases. The sequence came from an adult in good health. CDR3 residues: CASSQASWAGINSPLHF. CDR3 sequence (DNA): TGCGCCAGCAGCCAAGCGAGTTGGGCAGGGATTAATTCACCCCTCCACTTT.